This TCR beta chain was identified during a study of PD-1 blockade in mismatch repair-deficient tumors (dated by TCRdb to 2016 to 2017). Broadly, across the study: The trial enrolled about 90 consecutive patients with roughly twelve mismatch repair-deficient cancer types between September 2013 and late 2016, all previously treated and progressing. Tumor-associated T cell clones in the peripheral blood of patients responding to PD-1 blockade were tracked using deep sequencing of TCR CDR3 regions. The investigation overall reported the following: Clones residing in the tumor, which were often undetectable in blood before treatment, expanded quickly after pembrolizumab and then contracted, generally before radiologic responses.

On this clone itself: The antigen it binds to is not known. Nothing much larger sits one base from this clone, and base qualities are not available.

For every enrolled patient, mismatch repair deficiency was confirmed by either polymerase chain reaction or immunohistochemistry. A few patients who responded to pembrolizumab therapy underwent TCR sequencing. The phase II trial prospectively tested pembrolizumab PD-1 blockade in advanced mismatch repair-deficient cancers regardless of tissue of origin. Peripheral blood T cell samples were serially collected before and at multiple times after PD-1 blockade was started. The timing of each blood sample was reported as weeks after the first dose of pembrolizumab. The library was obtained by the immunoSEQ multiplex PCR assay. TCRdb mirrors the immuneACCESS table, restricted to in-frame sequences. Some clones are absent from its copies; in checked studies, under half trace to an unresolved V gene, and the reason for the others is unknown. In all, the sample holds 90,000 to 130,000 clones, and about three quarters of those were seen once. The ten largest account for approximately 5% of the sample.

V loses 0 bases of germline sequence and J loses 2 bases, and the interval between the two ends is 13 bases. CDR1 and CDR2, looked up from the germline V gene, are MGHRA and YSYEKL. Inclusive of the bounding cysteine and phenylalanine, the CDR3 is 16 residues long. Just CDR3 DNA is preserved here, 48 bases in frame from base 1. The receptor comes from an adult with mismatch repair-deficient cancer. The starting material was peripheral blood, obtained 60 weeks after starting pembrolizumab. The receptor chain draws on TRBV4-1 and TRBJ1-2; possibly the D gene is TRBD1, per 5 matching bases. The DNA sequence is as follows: TGCGCCAGCAGCCAAGAAGGCGGGGGGGACAACTATGGCTACACCTTC. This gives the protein CASSQEGGGDNYGYTF.